Each of the 28 T cell receptor beta chains below was sequenced from the same sample in a study of identical twins. TCRdb re-called the 5' RACE reads with MiXCR, one entry per CDR3 protein. The sample includes under 300,000 distinct CDR3 sequences, 6.5% of them seen just once. The data also belong to a second study, concerning T cells expressing NK-cell markers.

The sequencing sample was made of CD8+ T cells sorted from blood. Every receptor here comes from a young woman in good health.

V is TRBV4-2 and J is TRBJ2-7, with TRBD1 matching 9 bases. Trimming at V came to 4 bases and at J to 0 bases, leaving 13 bases not matched to a gene. This CDR3 spans 18 amino acids. Germline V gene lookup returns CDR1 LGHNA and CDR2 YNFKEQ. The CDR3: CASSLRDRATKSSYEQYF. CDR3 DNA sequence: TGTGCCAGCAGCCTCCGGGACAGGGCTACTAAGAGCTCCTACGAGCAGTACTTC.

The rearrangement joins TRBV28 to TRBJ2-1; D assignment may be TRBD1 or TRBD2 (5 bases each). CDR3 size: 18 residues. Germline CDR1 MDHEN, CDR2 SYDVKM. V lost 6 bases to trimming and J lost 8 bases, with 29 bases between them. The CDR3, as DNA: TGTGCCAGCAGCACAAGAATAACGGGGCGACTCACCGGGGATGAGCAGTTCTTC. This codes for CASSTRITGRLTGDEQFF.

This clonotype came up a few times. The genes are TRBV7-9 and TRBJ2-2; no firm D call. The germline V gene has CDR1 SEHNR and CDR2 FQNEAQ (reference sequence). This CDR3 comprises 13 residues. The V end was cut by 7 bases, the J end by 5 bases, with 11 bases between. CDR3 DNA sequence: TGTGCCAGCAACCGATTGGGGACCGGGGAGCTGTTTTTT. This encodes CASNRLGTGELFF.

This clonotype occurred many times. The chain links TRBV5-1 to TRBJ2-7; D unresolved. Germline CDR1 reads SGHRS; CDR2 reads YFSETQ. CDR3 length: 14 residues. Trimming removed 5 bases at V and 4 bases at J, with 16 bases between. CDR3 sequence reads: CASRFLTGAYEQYF. The CDR3 bases are TGCGCCAGCAGGTTCCTGACCGGAGCGTACGAGCAGTACTTC.

V and J are TRBV3-1 and TRBJ2-1, with a tentative D call TRBD1 (6 bases). The V gene lost 0 bases and the J gene lost 2 bases, with 14 bases spanning the gap. CDR3 length: 17 amino acids. Germline V gene sequence: CDR1 LGHDT, CDR2 YNNKEL (reference sequence). This chain's CDR3 is CASSQDVGALTYNEQFF. In DNA, the CDR3 is TGTGCCAGCAGCCAAGATGTGGGGGCCCTAACCTACAATGAGCAGTTCTTC.

The chain employs TRBV4-3 and TRBJ2-1; D unclear. Germline V CDR1 and CDR2: LGHNA, YSLEER. The CDR3 spans 13 residues. V was pared by 2 bases and J by 4 bases, with 6 bases between. This CDR3 is CASSQSTYNEQFF. Here the CDR3 DNA reads TGCGCCAGCAGCCAATCGACTTACAATGAGCAGTTCTTC.

This clonotype was observed many times. This chain links TRBV11-2 with TRBJ2-7, with 8 bases that match TRBD2. The J segment lost 6 bases and the V segment lost 1 base, leaving 5 bases of the junction unmatched. The CDR3 runs to 14 residues. The germline gives CDR1 SGHAT, CDR2 FQNNGV. As DNA, the CDR3 is TGTGCCAGCAGCTTAGCGGGAGGGCCTCTCGAGCAGTACTTC. Its translation: CASSLAGGPLEQYF.

This clonotype appeared a few times. V usage is TRBV10-3 and J usage is TRBJ1-2; D not resolved. Trimming removed 3 bases at V and 0 bases at J, with 14 bases between. This CDR3 has 16 residues. Germline assignment: CDR1 ENHRY and CDR2 SYGVKD. CDR3 region: CAISDLDGTSNYGYTF. The CDR3, as DNA: TGTGCCATCAGTGATTTGGACGGAACTTCTAACTATGGCTACACCTTC.

Many counts were recorded for this clonotype. This chain links TRBV27 with TRBJ2-5; TRBD2 matches at 10 bases. The CDR3 extends over 15 amino acids. With V trimmed by 6 bases and J by 5 bases, 9 bases remained unmatched. Germline V gene lookup returns CDR1 MNHEY and CDR2 SMNVEV (reference sequence). The CDR3 DNA reads TGTGCCAGCAGCCGATCTAGCGGGAGAGAGGAGACCCAGTACTTC. Translation gives CASSRSSGREETQYF.

The chain has TRBV3-1 and TRBJ2-5, with D hard to call. V shed 7 bases and J shed 5 bases, with 11 bases lying between them. CDR3 length: 12 residues. Germline-derived CDR1 and CDR2 are LGHDT and YNNKEL (reference sequence). This CDR3 reads CASTRVGETQYF. DNA for the CDR3: TGTGCCAGCACTAGGGTGGGCGAGACCCAGTACTTC.

This chain connects TRBV12-3 or TRBV12-4 to TRBJ2-4; possible D gene TRBD1, 6 bases. The CDR3 length is 13 residues. Trimming removed 10 bases at V and 7 bases at J, with 17 bases between. The CDR3 is CATEGGIENIQYF. Here the CDR3 DNA reads TGTGCCACCGAAGGGGGAATCGAGAACATTCAGTACTTC.

This clonotype was seen ten or more times. The chain combines TRBV7-9 with TRBJ2-7; D unresolved. The CDR3 runs to 13 residues. Germline V gene data show CDR1 as SEHNR and CDR2 as FQNEAQ (reference sequence). V lost 5 bases and J lost 6, with 14 bases in between. This chain's CDR3 is CASSPPRISEQYF. In DNA form, the CDR3 reads TGTGCCAGCAGCCCCCCGCGGATCAGCGAGCAGTACTTC.

This clonotype was counted ten times or more. V gene TRBV5-1 combines with J gene TRBJ2-1; unclear D gene. Germline V gene data show CDR1 as SGHRS and CDR2 as YFSETQ. Trimming stripped 4 bases from V and 0 bases from J, with 14 bases between. The CDR3 is 16 amino acids. The CDR3 spells CASSPFSESSYNEQFF. The CDR3 DNA is TGCGCCAGCAGCCCGTTTTCTGAGAGCTCCTACAATGAGCAGTTCTTC.

The CDR3 sequence: CASSPTGINEQYF. DNA for the CDR3: TGTGCCAGCAGCCCGACAGGGATAAACGAGCAGTACTTC. The rearrangement uses TRBV7-6 and TRBJ2-7; 7 bases are a match to TRBD1. CDR3 length equals 13 residues. Germline CDR1 and CDR2: SGHVS and FNYEAQ. With V trimmed by 5 bases and J by 5 bases, 6 bases remained unmatched.

This clonotype was seen repeatedly, ten times or more. The J gene is TRBJ1-5, the V gene TRBV12-3 or TRBV12-4, with TRBD1 identical over 7 bases. J lost 9 bases, V lost 6 bases, and 8 bases had no gene match. CDR3 length equals 13 residues. CDR3 in amino acids: CASSWDRLGPQHF. CDR3 DNA: TGTGCCAGCAGCTGGGACAGATTAGGGCCCCAGCATTTT.

This clonotype was recorded at least ten times. The V call is TRBV6-1, the J call TRBJ1-2, with D possibly being TRBD1 (6 bases). Germline CDR1 MNHNS, CDR2 SASEGT. V lost 6 bases, J lost 4 bases, and 12 bases lay in between. The CDR3 runs 13 residues. The CDR3 nucleotides are TGTGCCAGCAGATCGGACAGATTCTATGGCTACACCTTC. Translation gives CASRSDRFYGYTF.

This clonotype turned up a few times. V usage is TRBV12-3 or TRBV12-4 and J usage is TRBJ1-4; 7 positions agree with TRBD1. Trimming at V came to 5 bases and at J to 4 bases, leaving 1 base not matched to a gene. CDR3 length: 13 residues. The CDR3 loop reads CASSGQVNEKLFF. CDR3 nucleotide sequence: TGTGCCAGCAGTGGACAGGTTAATGAAAAACTGTTTTTT.

The rearrangement joins TRBV4-1 to TRBJ2-1; 9 bases agree with TRBD1. J lost 4 bases, V lost 3 bases, and 4 bases had no gene match. Germline CDR1 reads MGHRA; CDR2 reads YSYEKL. This CDR3 is built from 15 residues. CDR3 protein: CASSQETGGYNEQFF. CDR3 in DNA: TGCGCCAGCAGCCAGGAGACAGGGGGATACAATGAGCAGTTCTTC.

This clonotype turned up a few times. V and J are TRBV5-6 and TRBJ2-5; no firm D call. The length of the CDR3 is 12 residues. The V and J ends lost 5 bases and 7 bases respectively, with 12 bases between them. CDR1 and CDR2 (germline): SGHDT, YYEEEE. CDR3 protein: CASRKGIRTQYF. The CDR3 nucleotides are TGTGCCAGCAGAAAAGGGATAAGGACCCAGTACTTC.

This clonotype was recorded a few times. V and J are TRBV9 and TRBJ2-1, with TRBD2 as a possible D gene (6 bases). CDR3 length equals 15 residues. Trimming stripped 3 bases from V and 8 bases from J, with 18 bases between. In germline, CDR1 is SGDLS, CDR2 YYNGEE. The CDR3 reads CASSADPTRPDEQFF. As DNA, the CDR3 is TGTGCCAGCAGCGCTGACCCGACTAGACCAGATGAGCAGTTCTTC. The whole variable domain, filled in from reference TRBV9 and TRBJ2-1, reads DSGVTQTPKHLITATGQRVTLRCSPRSGDLSVYWYQQSLDQGLQFLIQYYNGEERAKGNILERFSAQQFPDLHSELNLSSLELGDSALYFCASSADPTRPDEQFFGPGTRLTVL.

At least ten counts were recorded for this clonotype. The chain is built from TRBV12-3 or TRBV12-4 and TRBJ2-7, with D possibly TRBD2 on 5 matching bases. This CDR3 region has 14 residues. The ends were cut back, 0 bases at V and 6 bases at J, with 12 bases in the middle. The CDR3: CASSLAAAGAEQYF. Written as DNA, the CDR3 is TGTGCCAGCAGTTTAGCAGCGGCAGGCGCCGAGCAGTACTTC.

This clonotype was seen only a few times. The rearrangement uses TRBV7-9 and TRBJ1-1; TRBD1 aligns across 7 bases. Germline V CDR1 and CDR2: SEHNR, FQNEAQ (reference sequence). The CDR3 has 14 amino acids. J lost 3 bases, V lost 5 bases, and 6 bases had no gene match. The chain's CDR3 is CASSHVTGDTEAFF. The CDR3 bases are TGTGCCAGCAGCCACGTTACAGGGGACACTGAAGCTTTCTTT.

This clonotype was counted a few times. The chain carries TRBV10-3 and TRBJ2-3; perhaps TRBD1 as D (5 bases). Germline V gene lookup returns CDR1 ENHRY and CDR2 SYGVKD. This CDR3 is 13 amino acids long. Trimming took off 7 bases at V and 1 base at J, with 9 bases between the two ends. The CDR3 loop is CAITWGRTDTQYF. CDR3 nucleotide sequence: TGTGCCATCACGTGGGGCCGCACAGATACGCAGTATTTT.

This clonotype was detected ten times or more. The junction shows a germline mismatch at one end, possibly a read error. This chain uses TRBV20-1 with TRBJ2-7; TRBD1 or TRBD2 may be the D gene (6 bases each). CDR3 length: 13 residues. Germline V gene lookup returns CDR1 DFQATT and CDR2 SNEGSKA (reference sequence). CDR3 in DNA: TGCAGTGCGCCAGACGGGGGCTCCTCCGAGCAGTACTTC. Encoded protein: CSAPDGGSSEQYF.

This clonotype was counted many times. V gene TRBV4-3 combines with J gene TRBJ1-1; D is undetermined. The germline V and J ends were trimmed by 1 base and 0 bases, with 9 bases remaining between them. Per germline, CDR1 LGHNA and CDR2 YSLEER. The CDR3 covers 15 residues. CDR3 sequence reads: CASSQAEGVNTEAFF. CDR3 nucleotide sequence: TGCGCCAGCAGCCAAGCGGAGGGTGTGAACACTGAAGCTTTCTTT.

This clonotype was seen only a few times. The chain joins TRBV7-8 to TRBJ2-7; D may be TRBD1 (6 bases). V was shortened by 2 bases and J by 6 bases, with 14 bases between the two germline ends. There are 14 residues in the CDR3. The germline V gene encodes CDR1 SGHVS and CDR2 FQNEAQ. The CDR3 is CASSLFTTGSEQYF. DNA of the CDR3: TGTGCCAGCAGCTTATTTACAACAGGGTCCGAGCAGTACTTC.

This clonotype was picked up many times. The V call is TRBV2, the J call TRBJ1-1, with 9 bases lining up with TRBD1. V dropped 2 bases and J dropped 4; count of bases not matched to a gene: 17. This CDR3 is 19 amino acids long. Germline CDR1 SNHLY, CDR2 FYNNEI. The CDR3 sequence is CASSELVSLGQGGFTEAFF. The DNA for the CDR3 is TGTGCCAGCAGTGAACTAGTTTCTTTGGGACAGGGAGGTTTCACTGAAGCTTTCTTT.

The chain couples TRBV9 to TRBJ2-7, with D unresolved. The CDR3 spans 14 residues. Trimming cost V 3 bases and J 1 base, with 11 bases left between them. Germline CDR1 is SGDLS and CDR2 is YYNGEE. CDR3 nucleotide sequence: TGTGCCAGCAGCGGTGGTGGGGTATCCTACGAGCAGTACTTC. It is translated as CASSGGGVSYEQYF.